This T cell receptor beta chain was documented in a study of blood T cells in healthy people across ages. Findings and caveats of the study: The study lacked donor CMV status, which possibly confounded expanded clonotype changes.

The CDR3 has 15 amino acids. With 6 bases clipped from V and 7 bases from J, the junction kept 10 bases outside the gene matches. PCR was performed a second time for roughly 7 to 11 cycles using a sample-barcoded 5' primer and a J-beta primer mix. TCRdb re-analysed the 5' RACE reads in MiXCR, keeping a single row per CDR3 protein. This table holds under 750,000 distinct CDR3 sequences, less than 60% found once. This clonotype has just one count. Its specificity is unknown. Approximately 10 milliliters was the volume of peripheral blood drawn from each donor. Isolating PBMCs gave at least 6 million of these cells per sample.

The sample consisted of blood. J is TRBJ2-7 and V is TRBV12-3 or TRBV12-4, with TRBD2 matching over 12 bases. The clonotype was recovered from a man older than 75 in good health. Here the CDR3 reads CASRPQTSGSGEQYF. In DNA form, the CDR3 reads TGTGCCAGCAGACCCCAGACTAGCGGGAGTGGTGAGCAGTACTTC.